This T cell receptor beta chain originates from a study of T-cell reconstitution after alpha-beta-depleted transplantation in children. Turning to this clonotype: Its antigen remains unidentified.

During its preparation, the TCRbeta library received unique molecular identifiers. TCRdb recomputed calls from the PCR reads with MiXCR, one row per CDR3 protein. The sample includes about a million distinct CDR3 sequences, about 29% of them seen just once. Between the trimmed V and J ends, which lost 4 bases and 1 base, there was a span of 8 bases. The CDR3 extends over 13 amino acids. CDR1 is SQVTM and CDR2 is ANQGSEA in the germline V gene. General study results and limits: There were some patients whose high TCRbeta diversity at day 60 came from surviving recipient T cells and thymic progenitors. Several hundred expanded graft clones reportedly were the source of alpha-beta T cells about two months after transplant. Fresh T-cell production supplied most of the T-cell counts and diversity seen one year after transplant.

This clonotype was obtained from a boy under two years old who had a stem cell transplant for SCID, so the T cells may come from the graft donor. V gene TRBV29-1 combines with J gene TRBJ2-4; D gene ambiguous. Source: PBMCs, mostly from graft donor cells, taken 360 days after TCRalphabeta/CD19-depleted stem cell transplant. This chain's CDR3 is CSVGGGAKNIQYF. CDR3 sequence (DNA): TGCAGCGTTGGGGGTGGGGCCAAAAACATTCAGTACTTC.